This T cell receptor beta chain is from a study of blood T cell repertoires in COVID-19. Study at large: COVID-19 samples, acute and convalescent, were from the United States, Italy and Spain.

Sequencing used immunoSEQ multiplex PCR; TCRdb keeps in-frame clones, though not all of them. The table includes some 300,000 clones, nearly 90% detected once. The CDR3 is 16 residues long. Trimming shortened V by 4 bases and J by 7 bases, and 19 bases separated the two germline ends. Germline values: CDR1 SGHVS, CDR2 FQNEAQ. This clonotype originated in a woman aged 18-29 years with acute COVID-19. The chain couples TRBV7-8 to TRBJ1-4; D uncertain. Sequenced: PBMCs or T cells enriched from blood (not recorded which). This chain's CDR3 is CASSSGEGSGGEKLFF. The CDR3 nucleotides read TGTGCCAGCAGCTCAGGCGAGGGCAGCGGAGGTGAAAAACTGTTTTTT.